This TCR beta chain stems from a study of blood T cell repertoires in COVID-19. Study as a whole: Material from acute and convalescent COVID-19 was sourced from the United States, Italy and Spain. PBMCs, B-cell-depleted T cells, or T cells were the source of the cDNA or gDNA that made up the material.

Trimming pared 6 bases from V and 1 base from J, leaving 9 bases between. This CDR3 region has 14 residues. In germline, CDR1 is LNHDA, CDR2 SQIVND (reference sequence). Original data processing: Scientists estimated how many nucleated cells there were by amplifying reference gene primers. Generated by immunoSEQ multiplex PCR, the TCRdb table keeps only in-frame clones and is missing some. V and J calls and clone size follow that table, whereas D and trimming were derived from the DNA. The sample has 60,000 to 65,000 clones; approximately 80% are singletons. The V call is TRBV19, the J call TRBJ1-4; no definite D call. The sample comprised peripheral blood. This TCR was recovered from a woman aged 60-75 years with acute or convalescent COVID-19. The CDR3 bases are TGTGCCAGTAGGAGGGTCGGAACTAATGAAAAACTGTTTTTT. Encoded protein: CASRRVGTNEKLFF. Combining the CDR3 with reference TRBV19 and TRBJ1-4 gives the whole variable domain DGGITQSPKYLFRKEGQNVTLSCEQNLNHDAMYWYRQDPGQGLRLIYYSQIVNDFQKGDIAEGYSVSREKKESFPLTVTSAQKNPTAFYLCASRRVGTNEKLFFGSGTQLSVL.